This is a list of T cell receptor beta chains from one sample in a study of regulatory T cells in long-lasting Graves disease. One entry per CDR3 protein results from TCRdb running MiXCR on the multiplex PCR reads. The sample contains about 430,000 distinct CDR3 sequences, 15% of which appear only once. These data were also reused for a study on T cells in Graves' hyperthyroidism and ophthalmopathy.

Here the sequenced sample was peripheral blood mononuclear cells (PBMCs), taken at new diagnosis, from a patient treated with antithyroid drugs. These TCRs come from a woman aged 40 to 50 with Graves disease. CDR3s include the opening cysteine and the closing phenylalanine or tryptophan. D genes are given only for firm matches. Clone size, where shown, is once, few, many, or a class for clones that have expanded.

TRBJ1-2,many,TRBV27,TRBD1,CASRQGQVSSGYTF,TGTGCCAGCAGACAGGGACAGGTTAGCAGTGGCTACACCTTC
TRBJ2-7,many,TRBV7-2,TRBD2,CASRRLAGALYEQYF,TGTGCCAGCAGAAGACTAGCGGGAGCCCTCTACGAGCAGTACTTC
TRBJ2-2,.,TRBV6-1,.,CASGRTITGELFF,TGTGCCAGCGGGCGGACGATCACCGGGGAGCTGTTTTTT
TRBJ2-1,many,TRBV12-3/TRBV12-4,.,CASASGRRVSYNEQFF,TGTGCCAGCGCCTCGGGCCGCAGGGTTTCCTACAATGAGCAGTTCTTC
TRBJ2-4,many,TRBV7-9,TRBD1,CASSPPAQGAWDIQYF,TGTGCCAGCAGCCCCCCGGCCCAGGGGGCGTGGGACATTCAGTACTTC
TRBJ2-7,many,TRBV20-1,.,CSAPDPQGGGYEQYF,TGCAGTGCTCCTGATCCCCAGGGGGGAGGATACGAGCAGTACTTC
TRBJ2-3,.,TRBV20-1,.,CSAREGLSTDTQYF,TGCAGTGCTAGAGAGGGGCTTAGCACAGATACGCAGTATTTT
TRBJ2-3,.,TRBV9,.,CASSGAAGSDTQYF,TGTGCCAGCAGCGGGGCGGCCGGATCAGATACGCAGTATTTT
TRBJ2-2,few,TRBV6-1,TRBD1,CATKGQVPNTGELFF,TGTGCCACCAAGGGACAGGTTCCGAACACCGGGGAGCTGTTTTTT
TRBJ1-5,few,TRBV19,TRBD1,CASSILGTGGRQPQHF,TGTGCCAGTAGTATTCTTGGGACAGGGGGCCGTCAGCCCCAGCATTTT
TRBJ2-7,.,TRBV20-1,.,CSASRGRIYEQYF,TGCAGTGCTAGCCGGGGGAGGATCTACGAGCAGTACTTC
TRBJ2-3,many,TRBV2,.,CASRGLDSTDTQYF,TGTGCCAGCAGGGGCCTGGACAGCACAGATACGCAGTATTTT
TRBJ1-5,many,TRBV28,.,CASSLWGQNQPQHF,TGTGCCAGCAGTTTATGGGGTCAGAATCAGCCCCAGCATTTT
TRBJ2-5,many,TRBV9,TRBD2,CASSGGLGAGVQETQYF,TGTGCCAGCAGCGGGGGATTAGGAGCGGGGGTCCAAGAGACCCAGTACTTC
TRBJ2-1,.,TRBV4-2,TRBD1,CASSLGQGYNGQFF,TGTGCCAGCAGCTTAGGACAGGGGTACAATGGGCAGTTCTTC
TRBJ2-7,many,TRBV6-1,TRBD1,CASSEEGQGFYEQYF,TGTGCCAGCAGTGAGGAGGGACAGGGGTTCTACGAGCAGTACTTC
TRBJ2-1,many,TRBV27,TRBD2,CASSILSGSLFEQFF,TGTGCCAGCAGTATACTTAGCGGGAGTCTGTTTGAGCAGTTCTTC
TRBJ2-2,few,TRBV13,.,CASKRGIDTGELFF,TGTGCCAGCAAGCGCGGGATCGACACCGGGGAGCTGTTTTTT
TRBJ1-1,.,TRBV25-1,.,CASSESAGWGTEAFF,TGTGCCAGCAGTGAATCGGCAGGGTGGGGCACTGAAGCTTTCTTT
TRBJ2-7,many,TRBV20-1,.,CSARDPNFYEQYF,TGCAGTGCTAGAGACCCGAACTTTTACGAGCAGTACTTC
TRBJ2-1,many,TRBV27,TRBD2,CASSLFGTSGYNEQFF,TGTGCCAGCAGTTTATTCGGGACTAGCGGATACAATGAGCAGTTCTTC
TRBJ2-1,once,TRBV7-2,.,CASSLARESYNEQFF,TGTGCCAGCAGCTTAGCACGGGAGTCTTACAATGAGCAGTTCTTC
TRBJ2-1,few,TRBV19,.,CASSISEWASYNEQFF,TGTGCCAGTAGTATAAGTGAGTGGGCCTCCTACAATGAGCAGTTCTTC
TRBJ2-1,.,TRBV27,.,CASSLRGQPFRQFF,TGTGCCAGCAGTCTGCGAGGACAGCCCTTCAGACAGTTCTTC
TRBJ2-7,few,TRBV20-1,.,CSARDGGRYEQYF,TGCAGTGCTAGAGATGGGGGGAGGTACGAGCAGTACTTC
TRBJ1-2,many,TRBV11-3,TRBD1,CASGRTGFDYGYTF,TGTGCCAGCGGACGGACAGGGTTCGACTATGGCTACACCTTC
TRBJ2-1,many,TRBV11-3,.,CASSSRGEPRPFF,TGTGCCAGCAGCTCGAGGGGCGAGCCTAGGCCGTTCTTC
TRBJ2-7,.,TRBV16,TRBD1,CASTPTGQGAYEQYF,TGTGCCAGCACCCCAACGGGACAGGGCGCCTACGAGCAGTACTTC
TRBJ1-5,many,TRBV2,.,CASSQGNSNQPQHF,TGTGCCAGCAGTCAGGGCAATAGCAATCAGCCCCAGCATTTT
TRBJ1-4,many,TRBV28,.,CASQGHNEKLFF,TGTGCCAGCCAGGGGCATAATGAAAAACTGTTTTTT
TRBJ1-3,.,TRBV6-2/TRBV6-3,.,CASTTALSGNTIYF,TGTGCCAGCACGACCGCTCTTTCTGGAAACACCATATATTTT
TRBJ2-5,few,TRBV9,TRBD1,CASSVTGQVGETQYF,TGTGCCAGCAGCGTCACGGGACAGGTGGGAGAGACCCAGTACTTC
TRBJ2-7,many,TRBV28,.,CASSPKEGPSYEQYF,TGTGCCAGCAGCCCTAAGGAGGGACCCTCCTACGAGCAGTACTTC
TRBJ2-7,few,TRBV4-1,.,CASSQDWQLGLYEQYF,TGCGCCAGCAGCCAAGATTGGCAGCTAGGTCTCTACGAGCAGTACTTC
TRBJ2-7,.,TRBV11-2,TRBD1,CASSLDGDRQYF,TGTGCCAGCAGCTTAGATGGGGACAGGCAGTACTTC
TRBJ2-6,many,TRBV20-1,.,CSARDGSTVGANVLTF,TGCAGTGCTAGAGATGGGTCCACGGTCGGGGCCAACGTCCTGACTTTC
TRBJ2-3,.,TRBV6-2/TRBV6-3,TRBD1,CASSGVGQGSFWTDTQYF,TGTGCCAGCAGCGGCGTGGGACAGGGGTCTTTCTGGACAGATACGCAGTATTTT
TRBJ1-2,.,TRBV5-6,.,CASTLGQGNYGYTF,TGTGCCAGCACTCTAGGCCAGGGGAACTATGGCTACACCTTC
TRBJ1-5,few,TRBV5-6,TRBD1,CASSLQGTQPQHF,TGTGCCAGCAGCCTACAGGGGACTCAGCCCCAGCATTTT
TRBJ1-6,many,TRBV28,.,CASSPVESPLHF,TGTGCCAGCAGCCCGGTGGAATCACCCCTCCACTTT
TRBJ1-5,.,TRBV19,.,CASSIRQINQPQHF,TGTGCCAGTAGTATCCGACAAATCAATCAGCCCCAGCATTTT
TRBJ2-5,many,TRBV11-3,TRBD2,CASSLVAGVETQYF,TGTGCCAGCAGCTTAGTGGCGGGAGTCGAGACCCAGTACTTC
TRBJ2-1,many,TRBV7-3,TRBD2,CASSPAGGSRWGDNEQFF,TGTGCCAGCAGCCCGGCGGGCGGGAGCCGCTGGGGGGACAATGAGCAGTTCTTC
TRBJ2-7,many,TRBV11-2,.,CASSKTGKPYEQYF,TGTGCCAGCAGCAAAACAGGGAAACCCTACGAGCAGTACTTC
TRBJ1-2,.,TRBV6-1,TRBD1,CASTETGGWGYTF,TGTGCCAGCACGGAGACAGGGGGCTGGGGCTACACCTTC
TRBJ1-1,few,TRBV29-1,.,CSVGVGEAFF,TGCAGCGTTGGAGTAGGTGAAGCTTTCTTT
TRBJ1-6,few,TRBV3-1,.,CASSQEEYSPLHF,TGTGCCAGCAGCCAAGAGGAGTACTCACCCCTCCACTTT
TRBJ1-6,many,TRBV10-3,.,CAISESVGESGSPLHF,TGTGCCATCAGTGAGTCCGTAGGGGAATCAGGTTCACCCCTCCACTTT
TRBJ2-3,.,TRBV6-1,TRBD2,CASSEARSGRFTGTDTQYF,TGTGCCAGCAGTGAAGCGCGTAGCGGGAGGTTCACTGGCACAGATACGCAGTATTTT
TRBJ1-4,.,TRBV11-2,.,CASSRPGHEREKLFF,TGTGCCAGCAGCCGACCGGGACACGAGAGGGAAAAACTGTTTTTT
TRBJ2-7,many,TRBV2,.,CASSLTRVEQYF,TGTGCCAGCAGCTTAACGCGGGTCGAGCAGTACTTC
TRBJ2-5,few,TRBV19,.,CASSIETGVQETQYF,TGTGCCAGTAGTATAGAAACAGGCGTACAAGAGACCCAGTACTTC
TRBJ2-1,many,TRBV15,TRBD2,CATSRDRSGRAYEQFF,TGTGCCACCAGCAGAGATAGGAGCGGGAGAGCCTATGAGCAGTTCTTC
TRBJ1-3,few,TRBV18,.,CASSPPDSVAGNTIYF,TGTGCCAGCTCACCACCGGACAGCGTGGCTGGAAACACCATATATTTT
TRBJ2-1,.,TRBV5-4,TRBD2,CASSGGLAGGNEQFF,TGTGCCAGCAGCGGAGGACTAGCGGGAGGGAATGAGCAGTTCTTC